These 28 T cell receptor beta chains were all obtained from the same sample, sequenced in a study of cytomegalovirus exposure and HLA in healthy donors. Primers: 60 Vbeta forward and 13 Jbeta reverse. The repertoire was sequenced with immunoSEQ multiplex PCR; TCRdb's copy has only in-frame clones and lacks some. Here the sample spans 130,000 to 150,000 clones, around three quarters being singletons. The sample comprised PBMCs. These receptors were taken from a man aged 25-45 years in good health and CMV-seronegative.

This clone was found once. The genes are TRBV6-8 and TRBJ1-1; D perhaps matches TRBD1 (5 bases). The CDR3 extends over 16 amino acids. Trimming removed 4 bases at V and 2 bases at J, with 17 bases between. The germline gives CDR1 MNHGY, CDR2 SAAAGT. CDR3 in DNA: TGTGCCAGCAGTTCTACCCCGACAGACTTAAACACTGAAGCTTTCTTT. Encoded protein: CASSSTPTDLNTEAFF.

CDR3 region: CASSLVRGGGEQFF. CDR3 in DNA: TGTGCCAGCAGCTTGGTGCGGGGGGGTGGAGAGCAGTTCTTC. The chain has TRBV5-6 and TRBJ2-1; 9 bases agree with TRBD2. V gave up 0 bases and J gave up 10 bases; unmatched junction bases: 5. The CDR3 covers 14 residues. CDR1 SGHDT and CDR2 YYEEEE come from the germline V gene.

The V gene is TRBV2, the J gene TRBJ1-2, with 7 bases matching TRBD1. The CDR3 loop spans 13 amino acids. The trim removed 7 bases at V and 3 bases at J, leaving 5 bases unmatched. Germline V gives CDR1 SNHLY, CDR2 FYNNEI. This chain's CDR3 is CASTTGVDYGYTF. DNA for the CDR3: TGTGCCAGCACTACAGGGGTAGACTATGGCTACACCTTC.

The genes are TRBV9 and TRBJ2-7; the D gene is possibly TRBD1 (5 bases). The CDR3 is 15 residues long. Germline CDR1 and CDR2: SGDLS and YYNGEE. V lost 4 bases to trimming and J lost 4 bases, with 18 bases between them. The DNA for the CDR3 is TGTGCCAGCAGCCCGAGCAGACAGCCGATTTACGAGCAGTACTTC. The encoded protein is CASSPSRQPIYEQYF.

This chain joins TRBV4-1 and TRBJ2-7; TRBD1 aligns across 8 bases. This CDR3 is 15 amino acids long. Germline V CDR1 and CDR2: MGHRA, YSYEKL. V gave up 5 bases and J gave up 4 bases; unmatched junction bases: 10. The CDR3 here is CASSVLEQGAYEQYF. CDR3 DNA: TGCGCCAGCAGCGTTCTGGAGCAGGGGGCTTACGAGCAGTACTTC.

V usage is TRBV5-1 and J usage is TRBJ2-7, with D uncertain. V was clipped by 2 bases and J by 2 bases, with 11 bases between them. The CDR3 contains 14 residues. From germline, CDR1 is SGHRS and CDR2 YFSETQ. In DNA, the CDR3 is TGCGCCAGCAGCTTCAGGCTGAAACCCTACGAGCAGTACTTC. Translating gives CASSFRLKPYEQYF.

The V and J genes are TRBV7-9 and TRBJ1-1, with D perhaps matching TRBD1 (5 bases). This CDR3 comprises 15 residues. CDR1 and CDR2 from the germline V gene are SEHNR and FQNEAQ (reference sequence). V lost 2 bases to trimming and J lost 3 bases, with 13 bases between them. In nucleotides, the CDR3 is TGTGCCAGCAGCTTATTCCTCGGGGGGGACACTGAAGCTTTCTTT. Translated, it gives CASSLFLGGDTEAFF. The full variable domain, completed using reference TRBV7-9 and TRBJ1-1, is DTGVSQNPRHKITKRGQNVTFRCDPISEHNRLYWYRQTLGQGPEFLTYFQNEAQLEKSRLLSDRFSAERPKGSFSTLEIQRTEQGDSAMYLCASSLFLGGDTEAFFGQGTRLTVV.

V usage is TRBV7-2 and J usage is TRBJ1-2; D unresolved. This CDR3 has 15 residues. V lost 0 bases to trimming and J lost 4 bases, with 12 bases between them. CDR1 is SGHTA, CDR2 FQGNSA, per germline. The chain's CDR3 is CASSLASGVGYGYTF. The CDR3 nucleotides are TGTGCCAGCAGCTTAGCTAGCGGGGTTGGCTATGGCTACACCTTC. Using reference TRBV7-2 and TRBJ1-2 for the parts outside the CDR3, the full variable domain is GAGVSQSPSNKVTEKGKDVELRCDPISGHTALYWYRQSLGQGLEFLIYFQGNSAPDKSGLPSDRFSAERTGGSVSTLTIQRTQQEDSAVYLCASSLASGVGYGYTFGSGTRLTVV.

This clone was picked up one time. The rearrangement uses TRBV27 and TRBJ2-1, with 7 bases aligning to TRBD1. The CDR3 is 14 amino acids. The V gene end was trimmed by 5 bases and the J gene end by 4 bases; junction bases not matched to a gene: 5. Germline V gene sequence: CDR1 MNHEY, CDR2 SMNVEV (reference sequence). CDR3 sequence: CASSPGTDYNEQFF. In DNA, the CDR3 is TGTGCCAGCAGTCCCGGGACAGATTACAATGAGCAGTTCTTC.

The chain employs TRBV30 and TRBJ1-1, with D perhaps matching TRBD1 (6 bases). The germline V gene encodes CDR1 GTSNPN and CDR2 SVGIG (reference sequence). CDR3 length: 10 residues. V was cut by 6 bases and J by 10 bases, with 12 bases left in between. The CDR3, as DNA: TGTGCCTGTTCAGGGGCGGGAGCTTTCTTT. It translates to CACSGAGAFF.

The chain has TRBV11-2 and TRBJ1-1; 11 nucleotides align to TRBD1. Germline CDR1 and CDR2: SGHAT and FQNNGV. The CDR3 loop spans 16 amino acids. V lost 5 bases and J lost 5; bases outside the gene matches: 10. CDR3 bases: TGTGCCAGCAGCCCAAGGACAGGGGGCATAGGAACTGAAGCTTTCTTT. Translating gives CASSPRTGGIGTEAFF.

The V gene is TRBV5-1, the J gene TRBJ2-5; a possible D gene is TRBD1 (6 bases). V lost 3 bases and J lost 6, with 12 bases in between. The CDR3 loop spans 13 amino acids. CDR1 and CDR2 (germline): SGHRS, YFSETQ. The DNA for the CDR3 is TGCGCCAGCAGCTCGGACAGTTTGAAGACCCAGTACTTC. Its protein product is CASSSDSLKTQYF.

A single count supports this clone. The chain uses TRBV6-1 and TRBJ2-7; D is perhaps TRBD1 (6 bases). The CDR3 contains 15 residues. V was trimmed by 3 bases and J by 0 bases, leaving 12 bases between them. The germline V gene has CDR1 MNHNS and CDR2 SASEGT. In DNA, the CDR3 is TGTGCCAGCAGTGAGGCCAACAGGGCCTCCTACGAGCAGTACTTC. This sequence encodes CASSEANRASYEQYF.

The chain has TRBV28 and TRBJ1-4, with no clear D. V was cut by 6 bases and J by 10 bases, with 15 bases left in between. This CDR3 region has 13 residues. The germline V gene encodes CDR1 MDHEN and CDR2 SYDVKM. CDR3 protein: CASSRYHEGKLFF. The CDR3 DNA is TGTGCCAGCAGCAGGTACCATGAGGGAAAACTGTTTTTT.

The genes are TRBV5-6 and TRBJ1-1; no definite D call. V lost 5 bases and J 1 base, leaving 12 bases between the germline ends. The CDR3 consists of 14 residues. The germline gives CDR1 SGHDT, CDR2 YYEEEE. The CDR3 is CASSSLGRNTEAFF. The CDR3 DNA reads as TGTGCCAGCAGTTCGCTAGGCAGGAACACTGAAGCTTTCTTT.

The CDR3 loop reads CASSLIRSGANVLTF. The CDR3 nucleotides are TGTGCCAGCAGTTTAATCCGCTCTGGGGCCAACGTCCTGACTTTC. The chain has TRBV28 and TRBJ2-6, with D unclear. Per germline, CDR1 MDHEN and CDR2 SYDVKM. This CDR3 is built from 15 residues. With 2 bases removed from V and 0 bases from J, the gap between germline ends came to 5 bases.

Only a few counts were recorded for this clone. V usage is TRBV6-5 and J usage is TRBJ1-5, with a possible D match to TRBD1 (5 bases). V lost 6 bases, J lost 4 bases, and 10 bases lay in between. CDR1 is MNHEY, CDR2 SVGAGI, per germline. The CDR3 has 13 residues. CDR3 sequence reads: CASRRGWNQPQHF. The CDR3 DNA sequence: TGTGCCAGCAGACGGGGGTGGAATCAGCCCCAGCATTTT.

V gene TRBV19 combines with J gene TRBJ1-5; D is undetermined. CDR1 and CDR2 (germline): LNHDA, SQIVND (reference sequence). This CDR3 is built from 13 residues. V lost 9 bases and J lost 6, with 15 bases in between. In DNA form, the CDR3 reads TGTGCCAGCGCATTTAGTGTGAGTCAGCCCCAGCATTTT. Amino acids: CASAFSVSQPQHF. Together with reference TRBV19 and TRBJ1-5, the CDR3 gives the full variable domain: DGGITQSPKYLFRKEGQNVTLSCEQNLNHDAMYWYRQDPGQGLRLIYYSQIVNDFQKGDIAEGYSVSREKKESFPLTVTSAQKNPTAFYLCASAFSVSQPQHFGDGTRLSIL.

This sequence joins TRBV2 and TRBJ2-1, with 7 bases that match TRBD1. Germline lookup yields CDR1 SNHLY and CDR2 FYNNEI. The CDR3 extends over 12 amino acids. With 9 bases clipped from V and 4 bases from J, the junction kept 3 bases outside the gene matches. CDR3 residues: CASYRGYNEQFF. The CDR3 DNA sequence: TGTGCCAGTTACAGGGGTTACAATGAGCAGTTCTTC.

The V gene is TRBV13, the J gene TRBJ2-7, with D possibly matching TRBD1 (5 bases). Trimming shortened V by 0 bases and J by 1 base, and 7 bases separated the two germline ends. In germline, CDR1 is PRHDT, CDR2 FYEKMQ (reference sequence). The CDR3 length is 14 residues. CDR3 sequence reads: CASSLGYRSYEQYF. CDR3 DNA: TGTGCCAGCAGCTTAGGTTACAGGTCCTACGAGCAGTACTTC.

V and J are TRBV7-9 and TRBJ2-2; 8 nucleotides match TRBD1. Germline CDR1 SEHNR, CDR2 FQNEAQ (reference sequence). V was clipped by 2 bases and J by 3 bases; unmatched bases: 2. The CDR3 contains 15 residues. CDR3: CASSLRQGYTGELFF. The CDR3 DNA sequence: TGTGCCAGCAGCTTAAGACAGGGGTACACCGGGGAGCTGTTTTTT.

The chain couples TRBV19 to TRBJ2-5, with D tentatively TRBD1 (5 bases). The V end lost 4 bases, the J end lost 3 bases, and 15 bases lay between the germline ends. The CDR3 runs 15 residues. CDR1 is LNHDA, CDR2 SQIVND, per germline (reference sequence). The CDR3 protein is CASSSIRTREETQYF. Written as DNA, the CDR3 is TGTGCCAGTAGTAGCATTCGGACAAGGGAAGAGACCCAGTACTTC.

The chain links TRBV5-1 to TRBJ2-1; TRBD2 matches at 10 bases. Germline V lookup: CDR1 SGHRS, CDR2 YFSETQ. J lost 7 bases, V lost 0 bases, and 4 bases had no gene match. The CDR3 has 15 amino acids. DNA of the CDR3: TGCGCCAGCAGCTTGGGGACTAGCGGAATTAATGAGCAGTTCTTC. This sequence encodes CASSLGTSGINEQFF. Full variable domain (outside the CDR3, taken from reference TRBV5-1 and TRBJ2-1): KAGVTQTPRYLIKTRGQQVTLSCSPISGHRSVSWYQQTPGQGLQFLFEYFSETQRNKGNFPGRFSGRQFSNSRSEMNVSTLELGDSALYLCASSLGTSGINEQFFGPGTRLTVL.

The chain couples TRBV5-1 to TRBJ1-2; a possible D gene is TRBD1 (6 bases). Germline V lookup: CDR1 SGHRS, CDR2 YFSETQ. The CDR3 sequence is 13 residues long. The germline V and J ends were trimmed by 5 bases and 3 bases, with 11 bases remaining between them. CDR3 DNA sequence: TGCGCCAGCAGAGAGGCAGGGGACTATGGCTACACCTTC. It is translated as CASREAGDYGYTF.

The chain employs TRBV9 and TRBJ2-1; 7 bases match TRBD2. Germline-derived CDR1 and CDR2 are SGDLS and YYNGEE. Trimming took 0 bases from V and 1 from J; bases not matched to a gene: 7. CDR3 length equals 17 residues. The CDR3 sequence is CASSVESGRGSYNEQFF. In DNA form, the CDR3 reads TGTGCCAGCAGCGTAGAATCGGGGAGGGGATCCTACAATGAGCAGTTCTTC. The full variable domain, completed using reference TRBV9 and TRBJ2-1, is DSGVTQTPKHLITATGQRVTLRCSPRSGDLSVYWYQQSLDQGLQFLIQYYNGEERAKGNILERFSAQQFPDLHSELNLSSLELGDSALYFCASSVESGRGSYNEQFFGPGTRLTVL.

The rearrangement joins TRBV19 to TRBJ2-7; 13 bases fit TRBD2. V gave up 6 bases and J gave up 5 bases; unmatched junction bases: 4. The CDR3 has 14 residues. CDR1 is LNHDA, CDR2 SQIVND, per germline (reference sequence). This chain's CDR3 is CASRPGLAGNEQYF. Written as DNA, the CDR3 is TGTGCCAGTAGGCCGGGACTAGCGGGAAACGAGCAGTACTTC. Looking up the rest from reference TRBV19 and TRBJ2-7 gives the full variable domain: DGGITQSPKYLFRKEGQNVTLSCEQNLNHDAMYWYRQDPGQGLRLIYYSQIVNDFQKGDIAEGYSVSREKKESFPLTVTSAQKNPTAFYLCASRPGLAGNEQYFGPGTRLTVT.

The J gene is TRBJ2-1, the V gene TRBV29-1; D perhaps matches TRBD1 (7 bases). V was shortened by 3 bases and J by 9 bases, with 12 bases between the two germline ends. CDR3 size: 12 residues. Germline-derived CDR1 and CDR2 are SQVTM and ANQGSEA. The CDR3 DNA reads as TGCAGCGTTGACAGGGGGGCCTTTGAGCAGTTCTTC. Its protein product is CSVDRGAFEQFF.

This chain links TRBV9 with TRBJ1-4, with D uncertain. Trimming pared 0 bases from V and 7 bases from J, leaving 10 bases between. CDR1 is SGDLS and CDR2 is YYNGEE in the germline V gene. The CDR3 covers 14 residues. The CDR3 DNA sequence: TGTGCCAGCAGCGTAGCGCGGGATGGTGAAAAACTGTTTTTT. It codes for CASSVARDGEKLFF. The full variable domain, its missing parts supplied by reference TRBV9 and TRBJ1-4, is DSGVTQTPKHLITATGQRVTLRCSPRSGDLSVYWYQQSLDQGLQFLIQYYNGEERAKGNILERFSAQQFPDLHSELNLSSLELGDSALYFCASSVARDGEKLFFGSGTQLSVL.